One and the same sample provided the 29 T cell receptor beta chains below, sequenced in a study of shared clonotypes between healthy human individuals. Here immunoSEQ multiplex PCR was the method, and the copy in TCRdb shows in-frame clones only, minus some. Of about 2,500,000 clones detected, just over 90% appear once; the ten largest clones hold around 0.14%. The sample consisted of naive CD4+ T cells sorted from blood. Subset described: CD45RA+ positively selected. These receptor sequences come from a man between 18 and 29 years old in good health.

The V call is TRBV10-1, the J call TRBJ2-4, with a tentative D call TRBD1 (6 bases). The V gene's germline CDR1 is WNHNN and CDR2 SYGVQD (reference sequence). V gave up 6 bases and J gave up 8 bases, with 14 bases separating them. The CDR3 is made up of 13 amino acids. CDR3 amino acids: CASSDGTLDIQYF. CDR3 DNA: TGCGCCAGCAGCGACGGGACACTAGACATTCAGTACTTC.

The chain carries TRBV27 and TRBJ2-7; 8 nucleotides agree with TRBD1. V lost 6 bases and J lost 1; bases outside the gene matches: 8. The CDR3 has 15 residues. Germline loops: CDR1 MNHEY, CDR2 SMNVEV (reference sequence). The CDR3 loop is CASRPTGTGSYEQYF. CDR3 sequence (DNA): TGTGCCAGCAGGCCAACCGGGACAGGTTCCTACGAGCAGTACTTC.

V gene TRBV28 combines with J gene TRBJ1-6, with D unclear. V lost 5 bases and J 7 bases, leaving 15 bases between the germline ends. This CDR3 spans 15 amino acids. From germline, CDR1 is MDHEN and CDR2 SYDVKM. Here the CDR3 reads CASSPSGILNSPLHF. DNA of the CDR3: TGTGCCAGCAGTCCGAGCGGGATTCTCAATTCACCCCTCCACTTT. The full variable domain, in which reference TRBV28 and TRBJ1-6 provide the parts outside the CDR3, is DVKVTQSSRYLVKRTGEKVFLECVQDMDHENMFWYRQDPGLGLRLIYFSYDVKMKEKGDIPEGYSVSREKKERFSLILESASTNQTSMYLCASSPSGILNSPLHFGNGTRLTVT.

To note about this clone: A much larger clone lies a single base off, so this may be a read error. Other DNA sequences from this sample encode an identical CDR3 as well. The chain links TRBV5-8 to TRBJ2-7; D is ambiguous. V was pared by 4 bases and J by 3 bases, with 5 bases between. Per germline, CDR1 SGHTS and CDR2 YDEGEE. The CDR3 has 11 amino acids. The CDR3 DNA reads TGTGCCAGCAGCCCCTACTACGAGCAGTACTTC. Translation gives CASSPYYEQYF.

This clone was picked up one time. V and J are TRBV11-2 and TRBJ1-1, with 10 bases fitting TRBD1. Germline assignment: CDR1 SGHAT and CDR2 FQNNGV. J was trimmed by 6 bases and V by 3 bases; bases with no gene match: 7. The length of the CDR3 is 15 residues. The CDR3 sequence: CASSFGTGTGAEAFF. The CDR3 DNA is TGTGCCAGCAGCTTTGGAACCGGGACAGGGGCTGAAGCTTTCTTT.

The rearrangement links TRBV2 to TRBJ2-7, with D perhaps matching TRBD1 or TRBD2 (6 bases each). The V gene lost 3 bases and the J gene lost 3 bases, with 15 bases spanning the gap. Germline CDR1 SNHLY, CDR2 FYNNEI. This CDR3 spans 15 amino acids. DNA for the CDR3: TGTGCCAGCAGTGAGAGACCACAGGGAGGCTACGAGCAGTACTTC. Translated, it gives CASSERPQGGYEQYF.

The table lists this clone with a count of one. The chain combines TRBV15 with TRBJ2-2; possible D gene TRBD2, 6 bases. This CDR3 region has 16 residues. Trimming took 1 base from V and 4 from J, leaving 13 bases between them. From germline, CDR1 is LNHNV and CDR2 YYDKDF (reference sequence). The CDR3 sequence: CATSRGRLVFTGELFF. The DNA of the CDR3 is TGTGCCACCAGCAGAGGACGACTAGTGTTCACCGGGGAGCTGTTTTTT.

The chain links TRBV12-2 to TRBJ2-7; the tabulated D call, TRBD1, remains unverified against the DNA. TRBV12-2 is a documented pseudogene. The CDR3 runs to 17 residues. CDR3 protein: CASRLELCVTGSNEQYF. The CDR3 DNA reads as TGTGCAAGTCGCTTAGAATTATGTGTTACAGGGAGTAACGAGCAGTACTTC.

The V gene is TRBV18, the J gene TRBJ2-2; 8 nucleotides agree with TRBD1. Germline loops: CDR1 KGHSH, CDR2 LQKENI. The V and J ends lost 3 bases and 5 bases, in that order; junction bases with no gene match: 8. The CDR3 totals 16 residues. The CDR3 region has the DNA TGTGCCAGCTCACCGGGAGACAGGGGAGGAACCGGGGAGCTGTTTTTT. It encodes CASSPGDRGGTGELFF.

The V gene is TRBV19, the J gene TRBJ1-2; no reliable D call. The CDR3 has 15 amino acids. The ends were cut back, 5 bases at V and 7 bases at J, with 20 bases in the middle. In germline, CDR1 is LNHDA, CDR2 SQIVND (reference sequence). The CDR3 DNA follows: TGTGCCAGTAGTCCCCCCGGACGTCGAGGCGGTGGCTACACCTTC. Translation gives CASSPPGRRGGGYTF.

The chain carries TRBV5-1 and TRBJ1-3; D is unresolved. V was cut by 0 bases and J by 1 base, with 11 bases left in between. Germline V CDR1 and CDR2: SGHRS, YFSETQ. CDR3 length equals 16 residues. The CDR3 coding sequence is TGCGCCAGCAGCTTGGCGCAGGCGGGATCTGGAAACACCATATATTTT. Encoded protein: CASSLAQAGSGNTIYF.

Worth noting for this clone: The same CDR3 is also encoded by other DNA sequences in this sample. CDR3 region: CASSERASGGDEQFF. CDR3 DNA sequence: TGTGCCAGCAGTGAAAGGGCTAGCGGGGGGGACGAGCAGTTCTTC. V is TRBV2 and J is TRBJ2-1; TRBD2 matches 12 bases. The CDR3 is 15 residues long. Germline V CDR1 and CDR2: SNHLY, FYNNEI. The J segment lost 10 bases and the V segment lost 2 bases, leaving 6 bases of the junction unmatched. The entire variable domain, with the rest obtained from reference TRBV2 and TRBJ2-1, is as follows: EPEVTQTPSHQVTQMGQEVILRCVPISNHLYFYWYRQILGQKVEFLVSFYNNEISEKSEIFDDQFSVERPDGSNFTLKIRSTKLEDSAMYFCASSERASGGDEQFFGPGTRLTVL.

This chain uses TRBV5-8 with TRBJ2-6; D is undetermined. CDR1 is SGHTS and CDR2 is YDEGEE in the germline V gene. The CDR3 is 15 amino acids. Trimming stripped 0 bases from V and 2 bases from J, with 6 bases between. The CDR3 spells CASSLGAAGANVLTF. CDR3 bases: TGTGCCAGCAGCTTGGGCGCGGCTGGGGCCAACGTCCTGACTTTC.

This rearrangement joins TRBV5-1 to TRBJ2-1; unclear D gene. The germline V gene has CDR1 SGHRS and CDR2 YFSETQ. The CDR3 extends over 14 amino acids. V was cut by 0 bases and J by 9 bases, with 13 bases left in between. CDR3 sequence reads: CASSLASTGSEQFF. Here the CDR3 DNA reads TGCGCCAGCAGCTTGGCCTCAACGGGTAGTGAGCAGTTCTTC.

CDR3 loop: CASSPGGISAVSNQPQHF. The CDR3 coding sequence is TGTGCCAGCTCACCGGGGGGGATAAGTGCCGTGAGCAATCAGCCCCAGCATTTT. The chain links TRBV18 to TRBJ1-5; weak D call: TRBD1 (5 bases). Trimming took 3 bases from V and 1 from J, leaving 19 bases between them. The CDR3 runs to 18 residues. The germline V gene encodes CDR1 KGHSH and CDR2 LQKENI.

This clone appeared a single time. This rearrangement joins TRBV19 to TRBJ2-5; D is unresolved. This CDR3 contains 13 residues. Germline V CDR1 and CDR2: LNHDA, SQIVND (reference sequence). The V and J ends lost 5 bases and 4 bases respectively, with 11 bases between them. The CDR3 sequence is CASSPRKAETQYF. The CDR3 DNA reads TGTGCCAGTAGTCCCCGTAAGGCAGAGACCCAGTACTTC.

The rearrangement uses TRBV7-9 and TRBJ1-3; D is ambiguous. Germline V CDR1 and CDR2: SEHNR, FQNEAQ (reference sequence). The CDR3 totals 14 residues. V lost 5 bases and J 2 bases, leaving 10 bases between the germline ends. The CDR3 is CASSLPPPGNTIYF. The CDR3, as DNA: TGTGCCAGCAGCCTACCCCCGCCTGGAAACACCATATATTTT.

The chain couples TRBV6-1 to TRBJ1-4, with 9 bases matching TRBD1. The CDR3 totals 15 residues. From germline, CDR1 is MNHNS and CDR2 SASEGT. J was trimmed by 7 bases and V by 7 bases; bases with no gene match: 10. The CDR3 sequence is CASTRRGQGGEKLFF. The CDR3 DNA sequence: TGTGCCAGCACTCGAAGGGGACAGGGAGGTGAAAAACTGTTTTTT.

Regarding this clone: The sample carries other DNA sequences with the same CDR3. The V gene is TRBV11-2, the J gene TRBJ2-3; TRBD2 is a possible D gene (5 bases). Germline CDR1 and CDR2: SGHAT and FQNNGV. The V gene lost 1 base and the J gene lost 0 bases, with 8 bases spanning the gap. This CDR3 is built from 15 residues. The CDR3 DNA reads TGTGCCAGCAGCTTAGGAGGCGGGAGCACAGATACGCAGTATTTT. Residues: CASSLGGGSTDTQYF.

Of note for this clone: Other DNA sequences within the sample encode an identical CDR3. This chain's CDR3 is CASSVVASGTDTQYF. The DNA for the CDR3 is TGTGCCAGCAGCGTAGTGGCTAGCGGCACAGATACGCAGTATTTT. This chain uses TRBV9 with TRBJ2-3, with a tentative D call TRBD2 (6 bases). V lost 0 bases to trimming and J lost 1 base, with 9 bases between them. The CDR3 is 15 amino acids. CDR1 is SGDLS, CDR2 YYNGEE, per germline.

Here the CDR3 DNA reads TGTGCCAGTAGTATAAGGGAAATCGGGGCAGAGACCCAGTACTTC. It translates to CASSIREIGAETQYF. This chain links TRBV19 with TRBJ2-5; perhaps D is TRBD1 or TRBD2 (5 bases each). The germline CDR1 and CDR2 sequences are LNHDA and SQIVND (reference sequence). This CDR3 comprises 15 residues. Trimming shortened V by 2 bases and J by 4 bases, and 14 bases separated the two germline ends. The full variable domain, rest sourced from reference TRBV19 and TRBJ2-5, is DGGITQSPKYLFRKEGQNVTLSCEQNLNHDAMYWYRQDPGQGLRLIYYSQIVNDFQKGDIAEGYSVSREKKESFPLTVTSAQKNPTAFYLCASSIREIGAETQYFGPGTRLLVL.

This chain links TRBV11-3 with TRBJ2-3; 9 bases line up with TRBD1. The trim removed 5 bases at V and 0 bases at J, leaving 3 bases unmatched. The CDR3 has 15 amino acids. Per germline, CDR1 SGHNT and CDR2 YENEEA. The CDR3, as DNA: TGTGCCAGCAGCCCGGGACAGGGAAGCACAGATACGCAGTATTTT. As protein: CASSPGQGSTDTQYF.

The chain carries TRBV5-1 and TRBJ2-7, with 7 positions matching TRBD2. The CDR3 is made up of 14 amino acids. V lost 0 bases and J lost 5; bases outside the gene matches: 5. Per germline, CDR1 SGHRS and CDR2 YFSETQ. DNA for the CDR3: TGCGCCAGCAGCTTGGGACGGGGGGTACACGAGCAGTACTTC. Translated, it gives CASSLGRGVHEQYF.

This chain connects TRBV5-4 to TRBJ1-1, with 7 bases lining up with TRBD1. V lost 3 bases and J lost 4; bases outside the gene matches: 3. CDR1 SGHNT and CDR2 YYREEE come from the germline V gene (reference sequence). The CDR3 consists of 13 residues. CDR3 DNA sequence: TGTGCCAGCAGCTGGGACAGCAGCACTGAAGCTTTCTTT. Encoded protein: CASSWDSSTEAFF.

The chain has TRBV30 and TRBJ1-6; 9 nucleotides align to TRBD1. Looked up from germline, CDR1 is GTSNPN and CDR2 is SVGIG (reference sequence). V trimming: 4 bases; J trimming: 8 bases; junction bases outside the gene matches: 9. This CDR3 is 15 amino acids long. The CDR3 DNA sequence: TGTGCCTGGACTTGGGGGGACAGGGACGATTCACCCCTCCACTTT. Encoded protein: CAWTWGDRDDSPLHF.

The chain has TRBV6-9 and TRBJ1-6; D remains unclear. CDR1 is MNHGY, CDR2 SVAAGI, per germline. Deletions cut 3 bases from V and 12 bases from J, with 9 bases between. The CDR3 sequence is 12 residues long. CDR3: CASSYPRGPLHF. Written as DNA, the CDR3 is TGTGCCAGCAGTTACCCCCGAGGACCCCTCCACTTT.

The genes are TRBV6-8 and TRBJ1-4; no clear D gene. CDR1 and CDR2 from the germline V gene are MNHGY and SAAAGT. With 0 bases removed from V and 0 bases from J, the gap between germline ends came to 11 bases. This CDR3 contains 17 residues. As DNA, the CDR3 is TGTGCCAGCAGTTACTCGTTAACGGCTGCAACTAATGAAAAACTGTTTTTT. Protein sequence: CASSYSLTAATNEKLFF.

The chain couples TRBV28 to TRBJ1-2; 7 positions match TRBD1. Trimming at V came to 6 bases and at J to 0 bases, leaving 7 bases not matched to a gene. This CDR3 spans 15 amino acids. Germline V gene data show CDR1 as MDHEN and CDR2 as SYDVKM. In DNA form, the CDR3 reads TGTGCCAGCAGGACCGGGACAGCTTCTAACTATGGCTACACCTTC. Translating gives CASRTGTASNYGYTF.

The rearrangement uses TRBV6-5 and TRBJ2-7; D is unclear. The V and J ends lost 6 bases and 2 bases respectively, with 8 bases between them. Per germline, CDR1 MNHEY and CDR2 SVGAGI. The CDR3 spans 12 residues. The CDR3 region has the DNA TGTGCCAGCAGCGATCGGGCCTACGAGCAGTACTTC. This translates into CASSDRAYEQYF.